The clone carrying this TCR beta chain came up many times. The data were obtained in a study of T-cell reconstitution after alpha-beta-depleted transplantation in children. The authors prepared the TCRbeta library with unique molecular identifiers. TCRdb reprocessed the PCR reads via MiXCR and lists one record per CDR3 protein. Of some 200,000 distinct CDR3 sequences listed, roughly a tenth are singletons. The length of the CDR3 is 13 residues. The germline CDR1 and CDR2 sequences are SGHVS and FQNEAQ. V shed 8 bases and J shed 7 bases, with 15 bases lying between them. The rearrangement uses TRBV7-8 and TRBJ2-1; D is possibly TRBD2 (7 bases). This TCR derives from a human donor who donated a stem cell graft to a child with SCID. This material consisted of PBMCs from the stem cell graft donor, taken from the stem cell graft. CDR3 DNA sequence: TGTGCCAGCCAACGTAGGGGGGGAAATGAGCAGTTCTTC. It yields the protein CASQRRGGNEQFF.